Below, one TCR beta chain is given with its context. This sample was included in a study of blood T cell repertoires in COVID-19. Study details: Acute and convalescent COVID-19 samples came from the United States, Italy and Spain.

Germline-derived CDR1 and CDR2 are MNHEY and SMNVEV (reference sequence). V was pared by 5 bases and J by 2 bases, with 9 bases of the junction left unmatched. The CDR3 spans 16 residues. In the original workflow: Reference gene primer amplification yielded estimated nucleated cell counts. Profiled with immunoSEQ multiplex PCR; TCRdb holds only in-frame clones, not every one. Clone size and the V and J calls come from that table; the DNA yielded D and trimming. The sample comprises 65,000 to 70,000 clones, 75% to 90% of which are singletons, and 5.2% rests with the top ten. The V gene is TRBV27, the J gene TRBJ1-5; 7 bases map to TRBD1. The sequencing sample was made of peripheral blood. The clonotype originates from a man aged 45-65 years with active COVID-19. The DNA of the CDR3 is TGTGCCAGCAGTCAAAGACAGGGAAGGGGCAATCAGCCCCAGCATTTT. It encodes CASSQRQGRGNQPQHF.